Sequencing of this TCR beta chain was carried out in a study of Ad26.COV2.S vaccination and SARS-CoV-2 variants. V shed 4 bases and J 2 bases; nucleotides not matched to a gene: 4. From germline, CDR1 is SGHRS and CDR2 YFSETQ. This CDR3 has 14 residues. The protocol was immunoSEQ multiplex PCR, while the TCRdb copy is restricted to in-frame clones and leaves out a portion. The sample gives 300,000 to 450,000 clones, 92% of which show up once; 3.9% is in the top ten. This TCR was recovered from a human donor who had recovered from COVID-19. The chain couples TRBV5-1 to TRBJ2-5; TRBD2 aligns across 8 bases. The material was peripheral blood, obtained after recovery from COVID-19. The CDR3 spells CASSRGLEQETQYF. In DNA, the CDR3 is TGCGCCAGCAGCAGGGGACTAGAACAAGAGACCCAGTACTTC.